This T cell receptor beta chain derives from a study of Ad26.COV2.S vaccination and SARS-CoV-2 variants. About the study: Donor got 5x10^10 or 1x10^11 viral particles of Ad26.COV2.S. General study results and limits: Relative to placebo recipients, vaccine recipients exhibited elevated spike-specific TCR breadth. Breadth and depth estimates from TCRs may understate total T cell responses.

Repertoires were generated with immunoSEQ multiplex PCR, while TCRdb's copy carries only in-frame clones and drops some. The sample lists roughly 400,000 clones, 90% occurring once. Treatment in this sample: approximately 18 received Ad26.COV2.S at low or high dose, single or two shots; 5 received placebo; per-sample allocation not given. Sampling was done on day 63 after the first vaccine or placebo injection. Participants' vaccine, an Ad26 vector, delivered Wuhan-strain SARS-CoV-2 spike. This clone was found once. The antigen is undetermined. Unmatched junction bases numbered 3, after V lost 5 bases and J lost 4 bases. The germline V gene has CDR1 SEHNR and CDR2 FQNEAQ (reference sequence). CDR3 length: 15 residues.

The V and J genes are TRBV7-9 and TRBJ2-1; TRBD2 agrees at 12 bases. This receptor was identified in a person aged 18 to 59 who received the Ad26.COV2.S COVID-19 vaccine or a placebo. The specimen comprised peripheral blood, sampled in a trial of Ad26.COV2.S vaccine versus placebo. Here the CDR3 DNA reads TGTGCCAGCAGCCTAGGGACTAGCGGGTACAATGAGCAGTTCTTC. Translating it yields CASSLGTSGYNEQFF.